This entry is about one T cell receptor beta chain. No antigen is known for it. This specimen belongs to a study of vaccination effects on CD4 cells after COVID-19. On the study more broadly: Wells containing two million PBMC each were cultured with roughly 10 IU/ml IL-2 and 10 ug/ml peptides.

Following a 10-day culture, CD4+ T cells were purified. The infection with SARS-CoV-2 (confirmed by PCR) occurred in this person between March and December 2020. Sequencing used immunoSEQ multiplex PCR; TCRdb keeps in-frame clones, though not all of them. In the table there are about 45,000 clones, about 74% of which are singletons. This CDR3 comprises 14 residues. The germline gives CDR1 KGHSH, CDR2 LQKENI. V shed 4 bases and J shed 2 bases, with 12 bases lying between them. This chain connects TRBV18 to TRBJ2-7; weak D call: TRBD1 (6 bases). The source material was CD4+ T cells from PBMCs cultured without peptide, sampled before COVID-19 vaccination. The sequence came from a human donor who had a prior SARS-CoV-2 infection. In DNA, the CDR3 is TGTGCCAGCTCACGGGGGCTTCTAACCTACGAGCAGTACTTC. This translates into CASSRGLLTYEQYF.